The T cell receptor beta chain under discussion was sequenced for a study of blood T cell repertoires in COVID-19. Study as a whole: Acute and convalescent COVID-19 specimens originated in the United States, Italy and Spain. T cells, B-cell-depleted T cells, or PBMCs supplied cDNA or gDNA.

Original methodology: Estimated nucleated cell counts came from reference gene primer amplification. The repertoire was sequenced with immunoSEQ multiplex PCR; TCRdb's copy has only in-frame clones and lacks some. The V and J calls and clone size come from that table; D and trimming were worked out from the DNA. Of about 150,000 clones in the sample, approximately 92% were seen once. CDR1 and CDR2 (germline): MNHEY, SVGAGI. There are 14 residues in the CDR3. V gave up 7 bases and J gave up 7 bases; unmatched junction bases: 7. Sequencing was carried out using peripheral blood. This chain uses TRBV6-5 with TRBJ2-1; TRBD1 agrees at 10 bases. The sequence derives from a woman in her 40s with acute or convalescent COVID-19. The CDR3 is CASTRQGAVNEQFF. The CDR3 region has the DNA TGTGCCAGCACCCGACAGGGGGCTGTTAATGAGCAGTTCTTC.